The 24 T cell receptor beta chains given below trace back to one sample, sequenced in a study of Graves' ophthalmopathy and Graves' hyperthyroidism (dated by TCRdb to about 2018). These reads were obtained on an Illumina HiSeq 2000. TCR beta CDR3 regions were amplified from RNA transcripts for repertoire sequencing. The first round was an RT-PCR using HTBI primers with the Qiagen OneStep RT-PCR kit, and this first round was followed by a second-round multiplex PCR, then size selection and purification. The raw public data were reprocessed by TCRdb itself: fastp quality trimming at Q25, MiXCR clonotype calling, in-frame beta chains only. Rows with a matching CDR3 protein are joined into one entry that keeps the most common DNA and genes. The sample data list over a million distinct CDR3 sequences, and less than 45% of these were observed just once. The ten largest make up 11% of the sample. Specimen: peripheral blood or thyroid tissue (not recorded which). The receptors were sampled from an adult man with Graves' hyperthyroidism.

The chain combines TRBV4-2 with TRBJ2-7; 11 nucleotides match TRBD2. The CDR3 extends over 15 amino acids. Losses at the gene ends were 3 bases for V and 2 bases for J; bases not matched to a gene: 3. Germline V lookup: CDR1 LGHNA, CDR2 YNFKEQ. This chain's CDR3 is CASSQETSGTYEQYF. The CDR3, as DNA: TGTGCCAGCAGCCAGGAGACTAGCGGGACCTACGAGCAGTACTTC.

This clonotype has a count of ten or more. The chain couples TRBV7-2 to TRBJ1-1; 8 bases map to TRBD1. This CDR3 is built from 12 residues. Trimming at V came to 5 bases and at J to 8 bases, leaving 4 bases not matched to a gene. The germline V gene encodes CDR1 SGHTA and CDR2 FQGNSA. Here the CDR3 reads CASSVRDREAFF. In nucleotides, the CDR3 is TGTGCCAGCAGCGTCCGGGACAGGGAAGCTTTCTTT.

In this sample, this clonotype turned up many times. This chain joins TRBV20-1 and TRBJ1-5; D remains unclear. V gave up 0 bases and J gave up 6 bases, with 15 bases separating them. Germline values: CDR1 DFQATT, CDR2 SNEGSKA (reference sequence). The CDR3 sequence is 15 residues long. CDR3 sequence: CSARDGWVPSQPQHF. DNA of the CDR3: TGCAGTGCTAGAGATGGGTGGGTCCCCAGTCAGCCCCAGCATTTT.

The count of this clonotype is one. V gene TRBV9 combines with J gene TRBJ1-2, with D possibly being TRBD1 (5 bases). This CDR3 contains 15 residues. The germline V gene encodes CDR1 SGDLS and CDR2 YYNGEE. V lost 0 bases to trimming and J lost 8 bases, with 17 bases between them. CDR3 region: CASSVEYRPVGGYTF. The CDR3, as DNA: TGTGCCAGCAGCGTAGAGTACAGGCCAGTGGGAGGCTACACCTTC.

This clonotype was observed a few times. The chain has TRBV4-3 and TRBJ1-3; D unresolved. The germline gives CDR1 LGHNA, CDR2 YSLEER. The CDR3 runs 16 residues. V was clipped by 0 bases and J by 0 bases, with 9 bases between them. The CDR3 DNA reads TGCGCCAGCAGCCAAGATTTGAGGGCCTCTGGAAACACCATATATTTT. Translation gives CASSQDLRASGNTIYF.

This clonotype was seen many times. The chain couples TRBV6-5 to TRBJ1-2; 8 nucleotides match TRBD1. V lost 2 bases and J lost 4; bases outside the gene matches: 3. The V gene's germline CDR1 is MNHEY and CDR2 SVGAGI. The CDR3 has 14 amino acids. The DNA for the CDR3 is TGTGCCAGCAGTTACGGACAGGGCCGCTATGGCTACACCTTC. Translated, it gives CASSYGQGRYGYTF.

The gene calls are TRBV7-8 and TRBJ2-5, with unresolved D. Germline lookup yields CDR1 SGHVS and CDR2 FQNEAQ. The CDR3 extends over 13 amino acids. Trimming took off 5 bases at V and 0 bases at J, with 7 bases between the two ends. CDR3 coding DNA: TGTGCCAGCAGCACCCTAGACCAAGAGACCCAGTACTTC. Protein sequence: CASSTLDQETQYF.

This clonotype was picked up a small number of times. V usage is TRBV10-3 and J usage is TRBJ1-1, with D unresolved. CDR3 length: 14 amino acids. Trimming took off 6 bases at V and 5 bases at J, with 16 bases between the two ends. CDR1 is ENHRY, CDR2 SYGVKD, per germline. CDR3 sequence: CAIRRGEGGTEAFF. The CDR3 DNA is TGTGCCATCAGACGCGGGGAGGGAGGTACTGAAGCTTTCTTT.

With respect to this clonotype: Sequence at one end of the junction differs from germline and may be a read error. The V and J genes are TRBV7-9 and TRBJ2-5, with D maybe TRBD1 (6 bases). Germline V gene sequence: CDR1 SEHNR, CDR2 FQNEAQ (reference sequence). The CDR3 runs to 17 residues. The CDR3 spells CASILGSPGQNNRPQYF. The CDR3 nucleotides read TGTGCCAGCATCTTAGGGTCTCCGGGACAAAACAATCGGCCCCAGTACTTC. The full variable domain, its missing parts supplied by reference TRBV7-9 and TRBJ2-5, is DTGVSQNPRHKITKRGQNVTFRCDPISEHNRLYWYRQTLGQGPEFLTYFQNEAQLEKSRLLSDRFSAERPKGSFSTLEIQRTEQGDSAMYLCASILGSPGQNNRPQYFGPGTRLLVL.

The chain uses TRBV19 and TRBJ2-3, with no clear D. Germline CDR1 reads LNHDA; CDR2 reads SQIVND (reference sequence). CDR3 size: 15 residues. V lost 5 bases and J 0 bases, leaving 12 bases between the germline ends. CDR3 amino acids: CASSGPGRSTDTQYF. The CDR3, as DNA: TGTGCCAGTAGTGGGCCAGGCAGAAGCACAGATACGCAGTATTTT.

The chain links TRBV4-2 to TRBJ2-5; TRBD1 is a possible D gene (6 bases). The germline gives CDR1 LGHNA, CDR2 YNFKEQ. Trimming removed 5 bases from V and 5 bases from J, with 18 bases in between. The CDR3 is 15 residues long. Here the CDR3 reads CASSLGTIMGETQYF. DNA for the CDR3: TGTGCCAGCAGCTTAGGGACAATAATGGGGGAGACCCAGTACTTC.

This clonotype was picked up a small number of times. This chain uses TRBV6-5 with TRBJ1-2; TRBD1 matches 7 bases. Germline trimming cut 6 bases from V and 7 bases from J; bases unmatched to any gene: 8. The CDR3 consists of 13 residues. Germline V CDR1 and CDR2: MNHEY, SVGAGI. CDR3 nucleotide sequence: TGTGCCAGCAGCCTAGACAGGGTCGGTGGCTACACCTTC. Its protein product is CASSLDRVGGYTF.

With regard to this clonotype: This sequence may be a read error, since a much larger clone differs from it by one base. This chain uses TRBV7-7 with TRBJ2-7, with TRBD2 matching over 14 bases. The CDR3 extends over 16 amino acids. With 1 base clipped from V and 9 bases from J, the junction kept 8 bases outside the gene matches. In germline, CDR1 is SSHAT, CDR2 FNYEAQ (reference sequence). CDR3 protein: CASSLDGGLAGVGQYF. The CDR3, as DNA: TGTGCCAGCAGCTTAGATGGGGGACTAGCGGGAGTCGGGCAGTACTTC.

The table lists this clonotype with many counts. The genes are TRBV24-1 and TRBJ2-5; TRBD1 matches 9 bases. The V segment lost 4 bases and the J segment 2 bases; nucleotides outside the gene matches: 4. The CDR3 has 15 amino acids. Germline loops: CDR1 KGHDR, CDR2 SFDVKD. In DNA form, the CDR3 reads TGTGCCACCAGTGAGCTGGGGACAGGGCAAGAGACCCAGTACTTC. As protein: CATSELGTGQETQYF.

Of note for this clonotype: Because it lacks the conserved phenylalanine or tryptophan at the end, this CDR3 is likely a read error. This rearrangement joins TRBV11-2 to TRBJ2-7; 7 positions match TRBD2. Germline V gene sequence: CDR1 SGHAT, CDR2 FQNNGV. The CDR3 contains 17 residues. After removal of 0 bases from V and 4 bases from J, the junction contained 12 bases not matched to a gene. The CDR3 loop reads CASSLEALAGYSYEQYL. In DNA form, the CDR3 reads TGTGCCAGCAGCTTAGAGGCGTTAGCGGGCTACTCTTACGAGCAGTACCTC.

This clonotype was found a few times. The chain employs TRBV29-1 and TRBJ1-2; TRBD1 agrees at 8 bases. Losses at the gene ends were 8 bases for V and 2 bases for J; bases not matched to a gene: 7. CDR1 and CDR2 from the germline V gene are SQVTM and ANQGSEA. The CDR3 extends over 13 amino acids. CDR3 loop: CSLGQGTNYGYTF. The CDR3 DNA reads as TGCAGCTTAGGACAGGGTACAAACTATGGCTACACCTTC. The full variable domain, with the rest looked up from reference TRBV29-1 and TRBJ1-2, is SAVISQKPSRDICQRGTSLTIQCQVDSQVTMMFWYRQQPGQSLTLIATANQGSEATYESGFVIDKFPISRPNLTFSTLTVSNMSPEDSSIYLCSLGQGTNYGYTFGSGTRLTVV.

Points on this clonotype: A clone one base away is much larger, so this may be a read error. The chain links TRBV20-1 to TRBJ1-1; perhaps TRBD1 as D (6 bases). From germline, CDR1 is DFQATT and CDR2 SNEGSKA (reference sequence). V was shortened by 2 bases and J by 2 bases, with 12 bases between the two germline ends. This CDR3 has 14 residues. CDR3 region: CSARSYGTNTEAFF. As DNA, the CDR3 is TGCAGTGCTAGAAGCTACGGGACAAACACTGAAGCTTTCTTT.

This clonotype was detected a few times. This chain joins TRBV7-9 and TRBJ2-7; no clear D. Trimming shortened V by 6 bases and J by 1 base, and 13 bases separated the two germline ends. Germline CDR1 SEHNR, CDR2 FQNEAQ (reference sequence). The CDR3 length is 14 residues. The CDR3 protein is CASREGRPSYEQYF. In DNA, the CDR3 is TGTGCCAGCAGGGAAGGCAGGCCGTCCTACGAGCAGTACTTC. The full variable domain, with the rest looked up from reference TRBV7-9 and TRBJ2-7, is DTGVSQNPRHKITKRGQNVTFRCDPISEHNRLYWYRQTLGQGPEFLTYFQNEAQLEKSRLLSDRFSAERPKGSFSTLEIQRTEQGDSAMYLCASREGRPSYEQYFGPGTRLTVT.

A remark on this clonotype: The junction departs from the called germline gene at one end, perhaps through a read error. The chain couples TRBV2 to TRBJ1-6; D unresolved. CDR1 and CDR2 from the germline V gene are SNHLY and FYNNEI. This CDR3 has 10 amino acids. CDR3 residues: CSSPNSPLHF. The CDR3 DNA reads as TGTTCCAGCCCGAATTCACCCCTCCACTTT.

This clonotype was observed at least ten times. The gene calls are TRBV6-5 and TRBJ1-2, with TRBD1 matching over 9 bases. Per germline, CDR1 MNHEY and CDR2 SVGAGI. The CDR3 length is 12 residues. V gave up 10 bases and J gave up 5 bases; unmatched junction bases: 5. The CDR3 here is CATHRGPYGYTF. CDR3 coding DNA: TGTGCCACCCACAGGGGGCCTTATGGCTACACCTTC.

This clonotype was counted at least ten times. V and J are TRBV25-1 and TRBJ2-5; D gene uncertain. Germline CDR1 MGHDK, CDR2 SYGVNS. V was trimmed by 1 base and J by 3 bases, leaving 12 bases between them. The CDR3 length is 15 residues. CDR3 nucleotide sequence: TGTGCCAGCAGTGAATTGGACCGCCTAAAAGAGACCCAGTACTTC. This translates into CASSELDRLKETQYF.

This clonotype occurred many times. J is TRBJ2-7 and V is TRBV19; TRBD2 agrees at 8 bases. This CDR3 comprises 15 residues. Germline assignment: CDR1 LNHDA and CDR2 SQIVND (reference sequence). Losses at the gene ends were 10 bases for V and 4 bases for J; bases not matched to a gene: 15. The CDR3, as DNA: TGTGCCACCACTCGCCTTTGGAAGCGGGAGTACGAGCAGTACTTC. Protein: CATTRLWKREYEQYF.

Written as DNA, the CDR3 is TGTGCCAGCTCCCAGGGACAGGGCTTCACCTACGAGCAGTACTTC. Translating gives CASSQGQGFTYEQYF. V is TRBV2 and J is TRBJ2-7, with TRBD1 matching over 9 bases. Germline loops: CDR1 SNHLY, CDR2 FYNNEI. The CDR3 sequence is 15 residues long. After removal of 8 bases from V and 2 bases from J, the junction contained 10 bases not matched to a gene.

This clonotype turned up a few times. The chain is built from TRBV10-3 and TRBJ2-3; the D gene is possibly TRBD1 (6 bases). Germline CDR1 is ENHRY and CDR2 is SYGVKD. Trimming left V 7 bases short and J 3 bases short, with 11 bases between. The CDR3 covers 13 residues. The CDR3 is CAIKSDRTDTQYF. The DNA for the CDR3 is TGTGCCATCAAAAGCGACAGGACAGATACGCAGTATTTT.